The 22 T cell receptor beta chains given below trace back to one sample, sequenced in a study of CD4 and CD8 cells across lung adenocarcinoma regions. Via MiXCR, TCRdb re-called the PCR reads, giving one row per CDR3 protein. The table shows 7,500 to 8,500 distinct CDR3 sequences, with 35% to 45% occurring only once. Specimen: CD4+ T cells from the margin of a lung tumor. The receptors here all came from a male donor with lung adenocarcinoma. The CD4 and CD8 labels of this study may be unreliable.

The chain couples TRBV10-3 to TRBJ2-5; tentative D call: TRBD2 (5 bases). V shed 2 bases and J shed 2 bases, with 9 bases lying between them. This CDR3 has 14 amino acids. CDR1 and CDR2 (germline): ENHRY, SYGVKD. Here the CDR3 reads CAISEDSGQETQYF. CDR3 sequence (DNA): TGTGCCATCAGTGAGGATTCGGGGCAAGAGACCCAGTACTTC.

This clonotype was counted ten times or more. The chain joins TRBV6-5 to TRBJ2-2; D unclear. There are 15 residues in the CDR3. Trimming shortened V by 2 bases and J by 0 bases, and 7 bases separated the two germline ends. CDR1 MNHEY and CDR2 SVGAGI come from the germline V gene. CDR3 loop: CASSYRWTNTGELFF. The CDR3 DNA is TGTGCCAGCAGTTACAGGTGGACGAACACCGGGGAGCTGTTTTTT.

By sample share, this clonotype is large. The CDR3: CASSLSKRQGDRGYEQYF. The CDR3 bases are TGTGCCAGCAGTTTATCGAAGAGACAGGGGGACCGAGGTTACGAGCAGTACTTC. The chain employs TRBV27 and TRBJ2-1; 9 nucleotides line up with TRBD1. The DNA end is a closer match to TRBJ2-7, so the J assignment may be wrong. Germline values: CDR1 MNHEY, CDR2 SMNVEV (reference sequence). This CDR3 spans 18 amino acids.

V and J are TRBV6-1 and TRBJ2-4; D is perhaps TRBD2 (5 bases). This CDR3 comprises 13 residues. The germline CDR1 and CDR2 sequences are MNHNS and SASEGT. V was pared by 2 bases and J by 16 bases, with 18 bases between. CDR3 region: CASSENLEETKYF. The CDR3 DNA follows: TGTGCCAGCAGTGAAAATCTAGAAGAGACTAAATACTTC.

The chain combines TRBV11-3 with TRBJ2-5, with TRBD2 matching over 7 bases. Germline-derived CDR1 and CDR2 are SGHNT and YENEEA. This CDR3 has 14 residues. V lost 5 bases to trimming and J lost 11 bases; unmatched junction nucleotides: 14. The CDR3 region has the DNA TGTGCCAGCAGCGATGGGACTATTTACAATGAGCAGTACTTC. It codes for CASSDGTIYNEQYF. Supplemented by reference TRBV11-3 and TRBJ2-5, the full variable domain reads EAGVVQSPRYKIIEKKQPVAFWCNPISGHNTLYWYLQNLGQGPELLIRYENEEAVDDSQLPKDRFSAERLKGVDSTLKIQPAELGDSAVYLCASSDGTIYNEQYFGPGTRLLVL.

This clonotype was recorded a few times. V gene TRBV11-2 combines with J gene TRBJ2-1; 12 nucleotides line up with TRBD2. This CDR3 has 21 amino acids. J was trimmed by 7 bases and V by 3 bases; bases with no gene match: 22. Germline values: CDR1 SGHAT, CDR2 FQNNGV. The CDR3 here is CASSFRRLSLAGGPNVNEQFF. The CDR3 coding sequence is TGTGCCAGCAGCTTTAGACGTCTCAGTCTAGCGGGAGGGCCAAATGTAAATGAGCAGTTCTTC.

Concerning this clonotype itself: A read error may produce the germline difference seen at one junction end. This chain links TRBV7-4 with TRBJ2-3; maybe TRBD1 (5 bases). Germline V CDR1 and CDR2: SGHVT, SQSDAQ. This CDR3 spans 14 amino acids. The CDR3 DNA reads TGTGCCAGCAGCTCGACAGAACCCACAGAGACCCAGTATTTC. Translating gives CASSSTEPTETQYF.

The sample holds many counts of this clonotype. The rearrangement uses TRBV7-6 and TRBJ2-1; unclear D gene. The CDR3 is 15 residues long. Germline CDR1 SGHVS, CDR2 FNYEAQ. Deletions cut 0 bases from V and 4 bases from J, with 10 bases between. The CDR3 spells CASSLARSPYNEQFF. The CDR3, as DNA: TGTGCCAGCAGCTTAGCGAGGTCCCCATACAATGAGCAGTTCTTC. Filled out from reference TRBV7-6 and TRBJ2-1, the complete variable domain reads GAGVSQSPRYKVTKRGQDVALRCDPISGHVSLYWYRQALGQGPEFLTYFNYEAQQDKSGLPNDRFSAERPEGSISTLTIQRTEQRDSAMYRCASSLARSPYNEQFFGPGTRLTVL.

The CDR3, as DNA: TGTGCCACCAGCAGAGAGGGACGGACCACAGATACGCAGTATTTT. It codes for CATSREGRTTDTQYF. V is TRBV15 and J is TRBJ2-3, with D perhaps assigned TRBD1 or TRBD2 (5 bases each). The CDR3 totals 15 residues. V was trimmed by 0 bases and J by 2 bases, leaving 9 bases between them. Germline CDR1 and CDR2: LNHNV and YYDKDF (reference sequence).

The CDR3 is CASSWAGTEADTQYF. The CDR3 bases are TGTGCCAGCAGCTGGGCCGGGACAGAAGCAGATACGCAGTATTTT. The chain combines TRBV11-2 with TRBJ2-3; 7 bases fit TRBD1. Germline V gene lookup returns CDR1 SGHAT and CDR2 FQNNGV. Trimming at V came to 4 bases and at J to 4 bases, leaving 8 bases not matched to a gene. The CDR3 totals 15 residues.

In its sample, this clonotype was seen many times. The J gene is TRBJ2-1, the V gene TRBV12-3 or TRBV12-4, with TRBD2 matching over 11 bases. V shed 3 bases and J 6 bases; nucleotides not matched to a gene: 7. This CDR3 has 16 amino acids. For the CDR3, the DNA is TGTGCCAGCAGTTTTAGGACTAGCGGGCAAACCAATGAGCAGTTCTTC. This translates into CASSFRTSGQTNEQFF.

At least ten counts were recorded for this clonotype. This sequence may be a read error, since a much larger clone differs from it by one base. The chain is built from TRBV6-5 and TRBJ2-1; the D gene could be TRBD1 or TRBD2 (6 bases each). The CDR3 has 16 amino acids. V was cut by 3 bases and J by 13 bases, with 25 bases left in between. Germline V gene data show CDR1 as MNHEY and CDR2 as SVGAGI. The CDR3: CASSYRPTGLRETQFF. The CDR3 DNA sequence: TGTGCCAGCAGTTATAGGCCTACAGGGCTCCGGGAGACCCAGTTCTTC.

The chain has TRBV6-1 and TRBJ2-3; possibly TRBD2 for D (6 bases). Germline V lookup: CDR1 MNHNS, CDR2 SASEGT. The germline V and J ends were trimmed by 6 bases and 5 bases, with 18 bases remaining between them. CDR3 length: 15 residues. CDR3 amino acids: CASRLGGSGKDTQYF. The CDR3 DNA sequence: TGTGCCAGCAGGCTCGGGGGTAGCGGCAAAGATACGCAGTATTTT.

For the CDR3, the DNA is TGTGCCAGCAGCACAACAGGGTACAATGAGCAGTTCTTC. Translation gives CASSTTGYNEQFF. This chain uses TRBV7-2 with TRBJ2-5; possible D gene TRBD1, 6 bases. The J call is doubtful: the DNA matches TRBJ2-1 better. The CDR3 covers 13 residues. CDR1 is SGHTA and CDR2 is FQGNSA in the germline V gene.

The genes are TRBV4-1 and TRBJ1-1, with 9 bases that match TRBD1. CDR1 and CDR2 (germline): MGHRA, YSYEKL. The trim removed 4 bases at V and 4 bases at J, leaving 1 base unmatched. CDR3 size: 13 residues. CDR3 sequence: CASSLTGGTEAFF. The CDR3 nucleotides read TGCGCCAGCAGCCTGACAGGGGGCACTGAAGCTTTCTTT.

The V and J genes are TRBV27 and TRBJ2-1, with D maybe TRBD2 (7 bases). The last part of the DNA fits TRBJ2-7 better; the J call may be wrong. There are 19 residues in the CDR3. Germline CDR1 reads MNHEY; CDR2 reads SMNVEV (reference sequence). The chain's CDR3 is CAKQFETLGGGGQGYEQYF. CDR3 in DNA: TGTGCCAAGCAGTTTGAAACTCTGGGGGGGGGGGGCCAGGGTTACGAGCAGTACTTC.

This clonotype has at least ten counts. The chain employs TRBV6-1 and TRBJ2-3; the D gene is possibly TRBD1 (6 bases). V lost 7 bases to trimming and J lost 0 bases, with 20 bases between them. Looked up from germline, CDR1 is MNHNS and CDR2 is SASEGT. The CDR3 is 17 amino acids. CDR3 sequence (DNA): TGTGCCAGCATATTCCCCAGGGGCAGAATTAGCACAGATACGCAGTATTTT. Amino acids: CASIFPRGRISTDTQYF.

A word on this clonotype: The junction does not match germline at one end; this may be a read error. This chain links TRBV27 with TRBJ2-4, with TRBD2 matching over 9 bases. Germline-derived CDR1 and CDR2 are MNHEY and SMNVEV (reference sequence). The CDR3 has 19 residues. CDR3 coding DNA: TGTGCCAGCAGAGCCACGGGGCTAGCGGGACAGTGTGGCAAAGACATTCAGTACTTC. It translates to CASRATGLAGQCGKDIQYF.

This clonotype was seen ten or more times. For the CDR3, the DNA is TGTGCCAGCAGACGAGGACTAGCGGGATCAGATACGCAGTATTTT. This translates into CASRRGLAGSDTQYF. The chain links TRBV27 to TRBJ2-3; 12 bases fit TRBD2. The CDR3 has 15 amino acids. Germline CDR1 and CDR2: MNHEY and SMNVEV (reference sequence). J lost 4 bases, V lost 6 bases, and 5 bases had no gene match.

On this clonotype: Given the absence of the conserved phenylalanine or tryptophan at the CDR3 end, a read error is likely. Because the CDR3's place on the DNA is in doubt, the DNA is left out and the CDR3 is given as listed by TCRdb. The chain employs TRBV6-1 and TRBJ2-5; the table's D gene call, TRBD2, was not cross checked with the DNA. The CDR3 length equals 16 residues, ends included. Germline V gene lookup returns CDR1 MNHNS and CDR2 SASEGT. The CDR3: CASSEGGRTYGYTFGS.

The V and J genes are TRBV10-2 and TRBJ1-1, with a weak D call TRBD1 (6 bases). The CDR3 runs to 13 residues. CDR1 is WSHSY, CDR2 SAAADI, per germline. V dropped 4 bases and J dropped 1 base, with 7 bases sitting between them. The CDR3 is CASSGTENTEAFF. CDR3 coding DNA: TGCGCCAGCAGTGGGACAGAGAACACTGAAGCTTTCTTT.

This clonotype is large (0.1 to 1%). The CDR3 DNA reads as TGTGCCAGCAGTGAATCCCCTAGAGAGACCCAGTACTTC. Protein: CASSESPRETQYF. The chain carries TRBV25-1 and TRBJ2-5; D is unclear. Trimming left V 1 base short and J 4 bases short, with 7 bases between. Germline V lookup: CDR1 MGHDK, CDR2 SYGVNS. The CDR3 runs 13 residues.